This T cell receptor beta chain appears in the sequencing data of a study of glioma-infiltrating T cells. This clonotype was counted ten times or more. Amplification of TCR alpha and beta CDR3 regions from RNA used iRepertoire nested multiplex PCR. TCRdb recomputed calls from the multiplex PCR reads with MiXCR, one row per CDR3 protein. The sample yields roughly 100,000 distinct CDR3 sequences, about 37% seen once. Looked up from germline, CDR1 is MDHEN and CDR2 is SYDVKM. The length of the CDR3 is 17 residues. V trimming: 6 bases; J trimming: 4 bases; junction bases outside the gene matches: 16. The chain has TRBV28 and TRBJ2-5; TRBD2 aligns across 8 bases. The clonotype comes from a human donor with low-grade glioma or glioblastoma, undergoing nonglioma brain surgery, or in good health (not recorded which). The sequencing input was glioma tissue, nonneoplastic brain tissue, or PBMCs (not recorded which). The CDR3 here is CASSFNGRGMKRETQYF. The DNA of the CDR3 is TGTGCCAGCAGCTTCAACGGGAGGGGCATGAAACGAGAGACCCAGTACTTC.